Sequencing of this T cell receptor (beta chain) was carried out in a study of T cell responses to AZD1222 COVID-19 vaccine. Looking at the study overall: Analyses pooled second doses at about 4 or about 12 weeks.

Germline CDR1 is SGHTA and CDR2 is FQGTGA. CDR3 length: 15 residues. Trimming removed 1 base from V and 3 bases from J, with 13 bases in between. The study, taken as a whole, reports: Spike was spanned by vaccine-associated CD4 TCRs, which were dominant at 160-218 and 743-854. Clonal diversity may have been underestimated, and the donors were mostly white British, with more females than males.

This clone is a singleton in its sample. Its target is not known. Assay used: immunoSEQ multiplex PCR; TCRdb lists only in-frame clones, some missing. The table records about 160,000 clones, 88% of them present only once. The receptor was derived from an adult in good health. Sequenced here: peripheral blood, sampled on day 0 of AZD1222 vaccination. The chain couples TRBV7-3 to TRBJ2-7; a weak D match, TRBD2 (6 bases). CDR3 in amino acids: CASSLNGTSRYEQYF. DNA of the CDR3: TGTGCCAGCAGCTTAAATGGGACTTCCCGCTACGAGCAGTACTTC.